The rows below give T cell receptor beta chains drawn from one sample of a study of blood T cell repertoires in COVID-19. TCRdb's copy holds only in-frame clones and misses some; the assay was immunoSEQ multiplex PCR. The sample shows fewer than 300,000 clones, approximately 80% of them seen only once. Sequences were obtained from peripheral blood. These receptors were taken from a human donor in a cohort sampled during active COVID-19. CDR3s include the opening cysteine and the closing phenylalanine or tryptophan. The D gene is left open where the match is weak. The size entry is marked missing in some rows and otherwise reads once, few, many or a size class.

d_gene,j_gene,abundance,v_gene,CDR3nt,CDR3aa
-,TRBJ2-6,-,TRBV24-1,TGTGCCACCAGTGACCGGAGGGGAGCTGGGGCCAACGTCCTGACTTTC,CATSDRRGAGANVLTF
-,TRBJ1-1,once,TRBV14,TGTGCCAGCAGCCACAGGGCAGGGTGGTCTGAAGCTTTCTTT,CASSHRAGWSEAFF
-,TRBJ1-2,-,TRBV5-4,TGTGCCAGCAGCTTGGTTGGGGGGACCTATGGCTACACCTTC,CASSLVGGTYGYTF
TRBD1,TRBJ2-3,-,TRBV2,TGTGCCAGCAGTGAAGGGACAGGGGTCACAGATACGCAGTATTTT,CASSEGTGVTDTQYF
TRBD2,TRBJ2-1,-,TRBV20-1,TGCAGTGCTAGTGTGGCTAGCGGGGGCCGAGGTCAGTTCTTC,CSASVASGGRGQFF
-,TRBJ2-7,-,TRBV14,TGTGCCAGCAGCCAAGCGGTTCAGTCCTGGGGGCCTTACGAGCAGTACTTC,CASSQAVQSWGPYEQYF
-,TRBJ2-5,-,TRBV18,TGTGCCAGCTCACCTAGGACTAATTCGGAGACCCAGTACTTC,CASSPRTNSETQYF
-,TRBJ2-7,-,TRBV19,TGTGCCAGTAGTGCAACGGGCTACGAGCAGTACTTC,CASSATGYEQYF
-,TRBJ1-1,-,TRBV6-4,TGTGCCAGCAGCCGGACAGCGAACACTGAAGCTTTCTTT,CASSRTANTEAFF
TRBD1,TRBJ2-1,few,TRBV29-1,TGCAGCGTTGTCCCCCAAGGACAGGGCGACAATGAGCAGTTCTTC,CSVVPQGQGDNEQFF
-,TRBJ2-1,-,TRBV7-3,TGTGCCAGCAGCTTAACGTTGGGTACAGGTGGCGGCAATGAGCAGTTCTTC,CASSLTLGTGGGNEQFF
-,TRBJ1-1,-,TRBV4-1,TGCGCCAGCAGCCAAGATAGAAACACTGAAGCTTTCTTT,CASSQDRNTEAFF
TRBD1,TRBJ2-5,-,TRBV6-7,TGTGCCAGCAGTTCCCTCATACACAGGGGGCAAGAGACCCAGTACTTC,CASSSLIHRGQETQYF
-,TRBJ2-7,-,TRBV10-3,TGTGCCATCAGTGAAAGAGGGCGGGAGCAGTACTTC,CAISERGREQYF
TRBD1,TRBJ1-5,-,TRBV7-8,TGTGCCAGCAGCTCGACAGGGGGCAATCAGCCCCAGCATTTT,CASSSTGGNQPQHF
-,TRBJ2-7,-,TRBV12-5,TGTGCTAGTGGTTTGCCCCCTCGCTCCTACGAGCAGTACTTC,CASGLPPRSYEQYF
-,TRBJ1-3,-,TRBV18,TGTGCCAGCTCCCTGACAGGCTCTGGAAACACCATATATTTT,CASSLTGSGNTIYF
TRBD1,TRBJ1-1,-,TRBV6-2/TRBV6-3,TGTGCCAGCAGTTACGAGGGGGCGACTGAAGCTTTCTTT,CASSYEGATEAFF
TRBD2,TRBJ2-2,-,TRBV5-1,TGCGCCAGCAGCGCGACTAGCGGGAAGAACACCGGGGAGCTGTTTTTT,CASSATSGKNTGELFF
TRBD1,TRBJ2-1,-,TRBV6-5,TGTGCCAGCACTTGGGACAGCACCTACAATGAGCAGTTCTTC,CASTWDSTYNEQFF
-,TRBJ1-1,-,TRBV7-2,TGTGCCAGCAGCTTAGCGCATGGAGACACTGAAGCTTTCTTT,CASSLAHGDTEAFF
-,TRBJ1-2,-,TRBV15,TGTGCCACCAGCAGAGATTTCACAGCTGACTATGGCTACACCTTC,CATSRDFTADYGYTF
-,TRBJ1-5,-,TRBV3-1/TRBV3-2,TGTGCCAGCAGTCCGGACATCAATCAGCCCCAGCATTTT,CASSPDINQPQHF
-,TRBJ2-5,-,TRBV5-4,TGTGCCAGCAGCGCGCAGGGGGAGACCCAGTACTTC,CASSAQGETQYF
TRBD2,TRBJ2-5,-,TRBV2,TGTGCCAGCAGCGACCGCCCCAGCGGGAGGTACTTC,CASSDRPSGRYF
-,TRBJ2-2,-,TRBV5-1,TGCGCCAGCAGAGACCCCGGGGTAAACACCGGGGAGCTGTTTTTT,CASRDPGVNTGELFF
TRBD1,TRBJ2-7,-,TRBV20-1,TGCAGTGCTAGTTCCGGGACAGGGGTTTCCTACGAGCAGTACTTC,CSASSGTGVSYEQYF
TRBD1,TRBJ1-2,-,TRBV3-1/TRBV3-2,TGTGCCAGCAGCCCCGGGACAGGGGCCAACTATGGCTACACCTTC,CASSPGTGANYGYTF
-,TRBJ1-2,-,TRBV5-4,TGTGCCAGCAGCCCCCGGACAGACTATGGCTACACCTTC,CASSPRTDYGYTF
-,TRBJ2-5,-,TRBV24-1,TGTGCCACCAGTGTTGGGTTGGGACTTCAAGAGACCCAGTACTTC,CATSVGLGLQETQYF
TRBD2,TRBJ2-2,-,TRBV19,TGTGCCAGTAGTACAGGACTAGCGGGAGCCCCGAACACCGGGGAGCTGTTTTTT,CASSTGLAGAPNTGELFF